Shown below are 9 T cell receptor beta chains from a single sample sequenced in a study of shared clonotypes between healthy human individuals. Libraries were prepared by immunoSEQ multiplex PCR; TCRdb keeps only in-frame clonotypes and omits some of them. The table records approximately 530,000 clones, approximately 95% of them present only once. Sequenced sample: naive CD4+ T cells sorted from blood. The subset denotes: CD45RA+ positively selected. These TCRs come from a woman in her 30s in good health.

Only one count was recorded for this clone. J is TRBJ2-7 and V is TRBV27, with 8 bases identical to TRBD1. Germline lookup yields CDR1 MNHEY and CDR2 SMNVEV (reference sequence). This CDR3 comprises 15 residues. Unmatched junction bases numbered 11, after V lost 4 bases and J lost 6 bases. This CDR3 reads CASSSRRGLYGEQYF. CDR3 DNA sequence: TGTGCCAGCAGTTCCCGCAGGGGGCTTTACGGCGAGCAGTACTTC.

The gene calls are TRBV7-6 and TRBJ1-4; possibly TRBD1 for D (5 bases). The germline CDR1 and CDR2 sequences are SGHVS and FNYEAQ. With 5 bases removed from V and 3 bases from J, the gap between germline ends came to 13 bases. This CDR3 region has 15 residues. The CDR3 is CASSRTGAANEKLFF. CDR3 nucleotides: TGTGCCAGCAGCCGTACAGGTGCGGCTAATGAAAAACTGTTTTTT.

The chain combines TRBV19 with TRBJ1-1; D remains unclear. Trimming stripped 4 bases from V and 4 bases from J, with 10 bases between. In germline, CDR1 is LNHDA, CDR2 SQIVND (reference sequence). The CDR3 runs 13 residues. CDR3 in amino acids: CASSTVLGTEAFF. CDR3 bases: TGTGCCAGTAGTACAGTTCTGGGCACTGAAGCTTTCTTT.

This sequence joins TRBV7-2 and TRBJ2-4; TRBD2 aligns across 11 bases. The J segment lost 7 bases and the V segment lost 7 bases, leaving 9 bases of the junction unmatched. The CDR3 totals 15 residues. CDR1 and CDR2 (germline): SGHTA, FQGNSA. The CDR3 loop is CASTHRLAGPNIQYF. CDR3 nucleotide sequence: TGTGCCAGCACCCATCGACTAGCGGGACCGAACATTCAGTACTTC.

The CDR3 sequence: CASSFTGLYTEAFF. The CDR3 coding sequence is TGTGCCAGCAGCTTTACAGGGCTGTACACTGAAGCTTTCTTT. The V and J genes are TRBV11-2 and TRBJ1-1; tentatively, D is TRBD1 (6 bases). Germline assignment: CDR1 SGHAT and CDR2 FQNNGV. This CDR3 region has 14 residues. V dropped 3 bases and J dropped 3 bases, with 11 bases sitting between them.

The chain recombines TRBV28 with TRBJ1-1; D call uncertain. CDR1 and CDR2 (germline): MDHEN, SYDVKM. This CDR3 is built from 13 residues. V was clipped by 2 bases and J by 6 bases, with 10 bases between them. Here the CDR3 reads CASSLIGWSEAFF. CDR3 bases: TGTGCCAGCAGTTTAATAGGGTGGTCTGAAGCTTTCTTT.

J is TRBJ2-5 and V is TRBV11-2; 7 positions agree with TRBD2. CDR3 length: 14 amino acids. Trimming at V came to 5 bases and at J to 2 bases, leaving 5 bases not matched to a gene. Per the germline V gene, CDR1 is SGHAT and CDR2 is FQNNGV. The CDR3 protein is CASSEGLGQETQYF. The CDR3 DNA is TGTGCCAGCAGCGAAGGACTAGGGCAAGAGACCCAGTACTTC. Together with reference TRBV11-2 and TRBJ2-5, the CDR3 gives the full variable domain: EAGVAQSPRYKIIEKRQSVAFWCNPISGHATLYWYQQILGQGPKLLIQFQNNGVVDDSQLPKDRFSAERLKGVDSTLKIQPAKLEDSAVYLCASSEGLGQETQYFGPGTRLLVL.

The rearrangement joins TRBV10-3 to TRBJ2-1; 14 bases line up with TRBD2. Per germline, CDR1 ENHRY and CDR2 SYGVKD. V was pared by 0 bases and J by 4 bases, with 11 bases of the junction left unmatched. The CDR3 spans 20 residues. The CDR3 here is CAISESEGLAGVGGYNEQFF. The CDR3 nucleotides are TGTGCCATCAGTGAGTCGGAGGGACTAGCGGGAGTAGGGGGATACAATGAGCAGTTCTTC.

The chain employs TRBV5-4 and TRBJ2-7, with TRBD2 matching over 14 bases. Germline V lookup: CDR1 SGHNT, CDR2 YYREEE (reference sequence). V shed 0 bases, J shed 7 bases, and the junction held 6 bases outside the gene matches. This CDR3 comprises 16 residues. The CDR3 is CASSLGLAGGPGEQYF. For the CDR3, the DNA is TGTGCCAGCAGCTTGGGACTAGCGGGAGGGCCTGGGGAGCAGTACTTC.